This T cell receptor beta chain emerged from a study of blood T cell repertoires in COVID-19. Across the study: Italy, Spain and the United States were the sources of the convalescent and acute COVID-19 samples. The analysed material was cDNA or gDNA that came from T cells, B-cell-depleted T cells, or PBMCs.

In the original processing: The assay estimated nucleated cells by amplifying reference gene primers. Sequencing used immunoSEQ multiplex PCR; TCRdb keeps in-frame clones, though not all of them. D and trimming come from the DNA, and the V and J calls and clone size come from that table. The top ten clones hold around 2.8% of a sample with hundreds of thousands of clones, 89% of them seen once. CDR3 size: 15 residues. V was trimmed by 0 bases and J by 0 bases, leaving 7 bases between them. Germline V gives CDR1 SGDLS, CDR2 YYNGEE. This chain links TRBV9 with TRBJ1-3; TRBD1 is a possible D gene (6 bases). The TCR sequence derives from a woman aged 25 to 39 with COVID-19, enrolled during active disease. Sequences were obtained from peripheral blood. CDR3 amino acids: CASSVGTDSGNTIYF. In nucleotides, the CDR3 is TGTGCCAGCAGCGTAGGGACAGACTCTGGAAACACCATATATTTT. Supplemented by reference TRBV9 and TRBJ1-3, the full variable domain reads DSGVTQTPKHLITATGQRVTLRCSPRSGDLSVYWYQQSLDQGLQFLIQYYNGEERAKGNILERFSAQQFPDLHSELNLSSLELGDSALYFCASSVGTDSGNTIYFGEGSWLTVV.